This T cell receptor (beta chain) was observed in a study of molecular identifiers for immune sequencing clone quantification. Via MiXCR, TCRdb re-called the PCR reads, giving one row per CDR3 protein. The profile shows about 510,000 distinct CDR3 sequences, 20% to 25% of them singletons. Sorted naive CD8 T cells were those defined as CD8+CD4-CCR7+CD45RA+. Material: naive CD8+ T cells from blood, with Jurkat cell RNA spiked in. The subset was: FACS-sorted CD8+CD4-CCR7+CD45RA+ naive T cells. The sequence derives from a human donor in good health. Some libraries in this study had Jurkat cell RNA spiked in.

The CDR3 nucleotides read TGCGCCAGCAGCCAAAGAATTGTTGAGGAGACCCAGTACTTC. Translating it yields CASSQRIVEETQYF. V gene TRBV4-3 combines with J gene TRBJ2-5, with no clear D. V was trimmed by 2 bases and J by 5 bases, leaving 12 bases between them. Germline V gene lookup returns CDR1 LGHNA and CDR2 YSLEER. The CDR3 totals 14 residues.